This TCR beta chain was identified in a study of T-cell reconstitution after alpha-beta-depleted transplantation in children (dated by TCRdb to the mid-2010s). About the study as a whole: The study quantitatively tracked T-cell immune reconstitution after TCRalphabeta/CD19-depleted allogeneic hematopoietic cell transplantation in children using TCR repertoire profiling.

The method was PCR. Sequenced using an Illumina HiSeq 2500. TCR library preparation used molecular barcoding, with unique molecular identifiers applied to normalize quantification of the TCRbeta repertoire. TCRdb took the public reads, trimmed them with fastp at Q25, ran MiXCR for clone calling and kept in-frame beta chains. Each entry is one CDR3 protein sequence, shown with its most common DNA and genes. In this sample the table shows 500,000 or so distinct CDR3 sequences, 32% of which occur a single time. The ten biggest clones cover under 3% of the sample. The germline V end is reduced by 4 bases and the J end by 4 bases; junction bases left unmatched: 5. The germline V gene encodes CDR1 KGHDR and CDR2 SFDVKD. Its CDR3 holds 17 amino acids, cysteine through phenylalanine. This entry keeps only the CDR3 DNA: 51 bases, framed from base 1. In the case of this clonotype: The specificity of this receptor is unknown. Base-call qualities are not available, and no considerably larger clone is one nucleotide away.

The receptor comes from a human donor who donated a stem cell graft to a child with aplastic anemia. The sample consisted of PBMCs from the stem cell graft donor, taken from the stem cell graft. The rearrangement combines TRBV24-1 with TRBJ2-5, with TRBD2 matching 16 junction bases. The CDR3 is CATSEGTSGRALETQYF. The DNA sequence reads TGTGCCACCAGTGAAGGGACTAGCGGGAGGGCACTAGAGACCCAGTACTTC.